Following are 8 T cell receptor beta chains from one sample sequenced in a study of radiotherapy plus CTLA-4 blockade in lung cancer. Sequenced by immunoSEQ multiplex PCR; TCRdb stores in-frame clones only, minus some. Of around 56,000 clones listed, under 80% were seen once; the top ten hold 16%. The specimen comprised peripheral blood, sampled from a patient treated with radiotherapy plus ipilimumab. Receptors were obtained from a human donor with non-small cell lung cancer who had a complete response to radiotherapy plus ipilimumab.

J is TRBJ2-5 and V is TRBV4-1; no firm D call. This CDR3 spans 16 amino acids. Trimming left V 0 bases short and J 4 bases short, with 15 bases between. CDR1 and CDR2 (germline): MGHRA, YSYEKL. CDR3 amino acids: CASSQDLDSLGETQYF. The CDR3 DNA reads TGCGCCAGCAGCCAAGATCTAGATAGCCTGGGAGAGACCCAGTACTTC.

The gene calls are TRBV30 and TRBJ1-3, with 7 bases fitting TRBD1. With V trimmed by 0 bases and J by 0 bases, 8 bases remained unmatched. CDR1 and CDR2 (germline): GTSNPN, SVGIG (reference sequence). The CDR3 contains 17 residues. Here the CDR3 reads CAWSVRGTEYSGNTIYF. CDR3 DNA sequence: TGTGCCTGGAGTGTAAGAGGGACAGAATACTCTGGAAACACCATATATTTT.

This chain joins TRBV27 and TRBJ1-4; D might be TRBD1 (5 bases). Trimming removed 5 bases from V and 2 bases from J, with 12 bases in between. The germline gives CDR1 MNHEY, CDR2 SMNVEV (reference sequence). The CDR3 is 15 residues long. The CDR3 sequence is CASSSRGGTNEKLFF. The CDR3 nucleotides are TGTGCCAGCAGTAGTAGGGGTGGCACTAATGAAAAACTGTTTTTT.

The gene calls are TRBV15 and TRBJ1-1, with TRBD1 identical over 9 bases. After removal of 0 bases from V and 6 bases from J, the junction contained 11 bases not matched to a gene. This CDR3 region has 17 residues. Germline CDR1 reads LNHNV; CDR2 reads YYDKDF (reference sequence). The CDR3 protein is CATSRDSGTGFRAEAFF. The CDR3 DNA reads TGTGCCACCAGCAGAGATTCCGGGACAGGGTTTAGGGCTGAAGCTTTCTTT.

This chain links TRBV6-5 with TRBJ1-6; D may be TRBD1 (5 bases). Looked up from germline, CDR1 is MNHEY and CDR2 is SVGAGI. V lost 8 bases and J lost 10, with 18 bases in between. The CDR3 is 14 amino acids. The CDR3 nucleotides read TGTGCCAGCGGTCTCGGGGGTGGTGGCTCACCCCTCCACTTT. This codes for CASGLGGGGSPLHF.

The chain recombines TRBV9 with TRBJ2-3; 9 positions agree with TRBD2. The CDR3 spans 16 residues. V lost 4 bases, J lost 5 bases, and 11 bases stayed unmatched. The germline V gene encodes CDR1 SGDLS and CDR2 YYNGEE. Here the CDR3 reads CASSTVAGAPGDTQYF. For the CDR3, the DNA is TGTGCCAGCAGCACCGTAGCGGGAGCCCCAGGAGATACGCAGTATTTT.

The gene calls are TRBV6-5 and TRBJ1-1; D is uncertain. V lost 7 bases and J lost 1, with 10 bases in between. Germline-derived CDR1 and CDR2 are MNHEY and SVGAGI. The CDR3 consists of 13 residues. The CDR3 nucleotides read TGTGCCAGCAAGAGGGTACGGAACACTGAAGCTTTCTTT. Its translation is CASKRVRNTEAFF.

The chain joins TRBV5-1 to TRBJ2-1, with 14 bases fitting TRBD2. V shed 0 bases, J shed 1 base, and the junction held 12 bases outside the gene matches. Germline CDR1 is SGHRS and CDR2 is YFSETQ. This CDR3 spans 21 amino acids. The CDR3 region is CASSLAGLTSGRVMSYNEQFF. CDR3 sequence (DNA): TGCGCCAGCAGCTTGGCCGGACTGACTAGCGGGAGGGTTATGTCCTACAATGAGCAGTTCTTC.